These T cell receptor beta chains were read from a single sample in a study of CD8 T cells in Susac syndrome. TCRdb called the immunoSEQ multiplex PCR reads again in MiXCR, with one record for every CDR3 protein. The sample has around 300,000 distinct CDR3 sequences, about 92% seen once. Sequencing input: CD4+ T cells from PBMCs. These receptors originate from a human donor with multiple sclerosis. The conserved cysteine and the conserved F or W are not part of the CDR3 here. Each record gives: V gene, J gene, D gene, CDR3 protein. The D gene is left open where the match is weak.

V: TRBV5-6
J: TRBJ2-1
D: TRBD2
CDR3: ASSRLAGNEQF

V: TRBV7-3
J: TRBJ2-7
D: TRBD2
CDR3: ASSPRASGSPGEQY

V: TRBV29-1
J: TRBJ2-7
D: TRBD1
CDR3: SVELQQGVKYEQY

V: TRBV7-9
J: TRBJ2-7
D: .
CDR3: ASSLVHTRGGTYEQY

V: TRBV11-1
J: TRBJ2-1
D: TRBD2
CDR3: ASSFLAGYNEQF

V: TRBV19
J: TRBJ2-5
D: .
CDR3: ASSIGEETQY

V: TRBV29-1
J: TRBJ1-2
D: TRBD1
CDR3: SVPTYDRGRGYGYT

V: TRBV5-1
J: TRBJ2-3
D: TRBD2
CDR3: ASSLEGSGVTDTQY

V: TRBV7-8
J: TRBJ1-4
D: TRBD1
CDR3: ASSSLGQGDEKLF

V: TRBV2
J: TRBJ1-5
D: .
CDR3: ASSGGGWPQH

V: TRBV5-1
J: TRBJ1-5
D: .
CDR3: ASRGRVGQPQH

V: TRBV12-3/TRBV12-4
J: TRBJ1-2
D: .
CDR3: ASSQIRPRGQIYGYT

V: TRBV12-3/TRBV12-4
J: TRBJ1-6
D: TRBD1
CDR3: ASSRAGGNSPLH

V: TRBV11-2
J: TRBJ2-3
D: .
CDR3: ASSPGLPSTDTQY

V: TRBV4-1
J: TRBJ2-1
D: TRBD2
CDR3: ASSQGRGGKYNEQF

V: TRBV12-3/TRBV12-4
J: TRBJ1-2
D: .
CDR3: ASSLAGRHYGYT

V: TRBV5-1
J: TRBJ2-2
D: .
CDR3: ASSASNTGELF

V: TRBV6-6
J: TRBJ2-3
D: .
CDR3: ASSYGLAGTDTQY

V: TRBV2
J: TRBJ2-7
D: TRBD2
CDR3: AIWASGSGYEQY

V: TRBV27
J: TRBJ1-5
D: .
CDR3: ASSQKPTGYSNQPQH

V: TRBV30
J: TRBJ2-3
D: .
CDR3: AWSPGFGTDTQY

V: TRBV20-1
J: TRBJ1-3
D: .
CDR3: SARDRLQAGNTIY

V: TRBV12-3/TRBV12-4
J: TRBJ2-2
D: TRBD1
CDR3: ASLRTGEGGELF

V: TRBV9
J: TRBJ2-7
D: .
CDR3: ASSVDYYGGRNEQY

V: TRBV20-1
J: TRBJ1-6
D: .
CDR3: SARFRMNSPLH

V: TRBV30
J: TRBJ1-2
D: .
CDR3: AWMRGSNFYGYT

V: TRBV20-1
J: TRBJ1-1
D: TRBD1
CDR3: SARQGAEAF

V: TRBV2
J: TRBJ1-2
D: TRBD1
CDR3: ARDRENYGYT

V: TRBV20-1
J: TRBJ1-1
D: TRBD1
CDR3: SARDTGQENTEAF

V: TRBV3-1
J: TRBJ1-5
D: .
CDR3: ASSSTPNQPQH

V: TRBV30
J: TRBJ1-2
D: .
CDR3: AWSQMNYGYT

V: TRBV27
J: TRBJ2-1
D: .
CDR3: ASRVGVQSAYNEQF

V: TRBV7-2
J: TRBJ1-1
D: .
CDR3: ASTSPMNTEAF

V: TRBV19
J: TRBJ2-1
D: TRBD2
CDR3: ASSQLAGGRNEQF

V: TRBV6-1
J: TRBJ1-1
D: TRBD1
CDR3: ASRGLGGQGTGTEAF

V: TRBV6-5
J: TRBJ1-3
D: .
CDR3: ASSYGGRISGNTIY

V: TRBV23-1
J: TRBJ1-1
D: .
CDR3: ASGGGRITEAF

V: TRBV6-1
J: TRBJ1-2
D: .
CDR3: ASSRDRQGVNYGYT

V: TRBV6-1
J: TRBJ2-1
D: .
CDR3: ASKGGVWYNEQF

V: TRBV25-1
J: TRBJ1-1
D: TRBD1
CDR3: ASIGTGLSTEAF

V: TRBV6-5
J: TRBJ1-1
D: TRBD1
CDR3: ASSQAGGRMSEAF

V: TRBV19
J: TRBJ1-6
D: .
CDR3: ASTEESSYNSPLH

V: TRBV14
J: TRBJ1-1
D: TRBD1
CDR3: ASSHTGGWTEAF

V: TRBV29-1
J: TRBJ2-3
D: .
CDR3: SVLARSTDTQY

V: TRBV12-3/TRBV12-4
J: TRBJ1-1
D: TRBD1
CDR3: ASSTAGTAAF

V: TRBV20-1
J: TRBJ2-7
D: .
CDR3: SAVDRNFYEQY

V: TRBV18
J: TRBJ2-7
D: TRBD1
CDR3: ASSSGQEGQRLSYEQY

V: TRBV20-1
J: TRBJ2-2
D: .
CDR3: SARRAVGDTGELF